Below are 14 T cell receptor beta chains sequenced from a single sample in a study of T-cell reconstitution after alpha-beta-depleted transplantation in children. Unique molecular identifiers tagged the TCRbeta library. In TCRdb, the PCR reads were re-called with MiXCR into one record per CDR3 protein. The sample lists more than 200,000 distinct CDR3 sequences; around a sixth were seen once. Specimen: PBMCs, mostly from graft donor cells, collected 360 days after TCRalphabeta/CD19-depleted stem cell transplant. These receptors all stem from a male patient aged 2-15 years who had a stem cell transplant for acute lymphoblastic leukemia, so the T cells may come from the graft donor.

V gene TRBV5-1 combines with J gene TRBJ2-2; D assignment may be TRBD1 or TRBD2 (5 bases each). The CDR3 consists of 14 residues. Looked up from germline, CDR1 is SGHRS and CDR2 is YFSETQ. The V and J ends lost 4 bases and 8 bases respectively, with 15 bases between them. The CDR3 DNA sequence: TGCGCCAGCAGCCCGGGACGCCAAATAGGGGAGCTGTTTTTT. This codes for CASSPGRQIGELFF.

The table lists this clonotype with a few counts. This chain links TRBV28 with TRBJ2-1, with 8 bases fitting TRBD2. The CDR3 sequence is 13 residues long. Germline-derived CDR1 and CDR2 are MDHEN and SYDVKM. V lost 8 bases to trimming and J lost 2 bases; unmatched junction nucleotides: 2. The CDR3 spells CASRGGPYNEQFF. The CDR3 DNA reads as TGTGCCAGCCGGGGGGGCCCCTACAATGAGCAGTTCTTC.

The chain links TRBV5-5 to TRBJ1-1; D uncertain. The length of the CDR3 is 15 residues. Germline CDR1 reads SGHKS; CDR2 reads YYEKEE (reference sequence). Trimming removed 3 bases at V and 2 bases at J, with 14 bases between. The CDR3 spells CASSYPTRPNTEAFF. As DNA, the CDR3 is TGTGCCAGCAGCTACCCAACCCGGCCAAACACTGAAGCTTTCTTT.

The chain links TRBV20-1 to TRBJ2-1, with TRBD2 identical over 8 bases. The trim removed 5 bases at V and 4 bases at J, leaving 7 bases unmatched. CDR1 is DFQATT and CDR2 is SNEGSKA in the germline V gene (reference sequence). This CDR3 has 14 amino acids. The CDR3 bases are TGCAGTGCTGATCCGCGGGGGGTGTACAATGAGCAGTTCTTC. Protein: CSADPRGVYNEQFF.

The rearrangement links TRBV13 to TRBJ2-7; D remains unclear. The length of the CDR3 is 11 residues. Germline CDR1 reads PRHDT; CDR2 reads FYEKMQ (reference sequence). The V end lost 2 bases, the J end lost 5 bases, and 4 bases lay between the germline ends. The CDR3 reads CASSLKHEQYF. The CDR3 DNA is TGTGCCAGCAGCTTAAAACACGAGCAGTACTTC.

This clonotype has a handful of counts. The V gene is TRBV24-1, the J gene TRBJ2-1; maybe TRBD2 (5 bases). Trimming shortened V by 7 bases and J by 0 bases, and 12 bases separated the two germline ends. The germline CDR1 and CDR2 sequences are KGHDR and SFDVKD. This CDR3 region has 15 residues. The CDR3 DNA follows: TGTGCCACCAGGCGGAACGGGGACTCCTACAATGAGCAGTTCTTC. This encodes CATRRNGDSYNEQFF.

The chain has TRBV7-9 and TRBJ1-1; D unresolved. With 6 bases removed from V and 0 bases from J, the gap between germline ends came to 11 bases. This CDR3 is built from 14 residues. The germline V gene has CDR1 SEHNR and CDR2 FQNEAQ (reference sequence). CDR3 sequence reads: CASSLESMNTEAFF. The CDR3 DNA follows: TGTGCCAGCAGTCTGGAGTCCATGAACACTGAAGCTTTCTTT.

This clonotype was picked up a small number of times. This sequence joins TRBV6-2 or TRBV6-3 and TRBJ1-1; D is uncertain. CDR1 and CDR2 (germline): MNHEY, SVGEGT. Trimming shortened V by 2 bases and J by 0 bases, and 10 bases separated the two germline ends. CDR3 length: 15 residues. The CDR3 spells CASSYGETMNTEAFF. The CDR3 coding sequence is TGTGCCAGCAGTTACGGGGAAACTATGAACACTGAAGCTTTCTTT.

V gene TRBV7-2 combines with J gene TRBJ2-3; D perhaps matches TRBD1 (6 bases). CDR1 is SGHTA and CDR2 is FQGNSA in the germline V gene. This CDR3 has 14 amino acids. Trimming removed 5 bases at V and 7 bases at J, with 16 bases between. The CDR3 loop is CASSNPGQKNTQYF. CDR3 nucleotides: TGTGCCAGCAGCAATCCGGGACAAAAGAATACGCAGTATTTT.

The CDR3 sequence: CASQLYSNQPQHF. CDR3 bases: TGTGCCTCCCAACTATATAGCAATCAGCCCCAGCATTTT. The chain carries TRBV10-3 and TRBJ1-5; no definite D call. The germline CDR1 and CDR2 sequences are ENHRY and SYGVKD. V lost 11 bases to trimming and J lost 0 bases, with 11 bases between them. The CDR3 totals 13 residues.

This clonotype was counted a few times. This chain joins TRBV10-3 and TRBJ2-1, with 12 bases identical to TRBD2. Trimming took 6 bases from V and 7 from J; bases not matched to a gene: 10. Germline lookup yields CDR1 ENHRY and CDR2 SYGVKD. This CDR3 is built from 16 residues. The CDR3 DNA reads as TGTGCCATCAGGGTTAGACTAGCGGGGGCCGTTAATGAGCAGTTCTTC. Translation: CAIRVRLAGAVNEQFF.

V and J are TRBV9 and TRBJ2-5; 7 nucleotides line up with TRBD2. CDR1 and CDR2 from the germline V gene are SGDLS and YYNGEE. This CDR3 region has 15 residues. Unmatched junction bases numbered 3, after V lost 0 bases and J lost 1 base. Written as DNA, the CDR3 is TGTGCCAGCAGCGTAGCGGGGGGACCCCAAGAGACCCAGTACTTC. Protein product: CASSVAGGPQETQYF.

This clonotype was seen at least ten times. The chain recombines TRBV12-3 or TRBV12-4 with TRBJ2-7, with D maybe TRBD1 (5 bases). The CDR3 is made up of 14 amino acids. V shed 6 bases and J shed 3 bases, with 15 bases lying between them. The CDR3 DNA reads TGTGCCAGCAGCTTGGACCTTAGGGGCTACGAGCAGTACTTC. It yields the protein CASSLDLRGYEQYF.

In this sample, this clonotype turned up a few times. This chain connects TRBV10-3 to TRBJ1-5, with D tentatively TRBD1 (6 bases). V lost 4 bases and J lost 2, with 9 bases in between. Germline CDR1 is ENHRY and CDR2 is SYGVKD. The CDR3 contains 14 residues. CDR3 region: CAISAAGGNQPQHF. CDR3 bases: TGTGCCATCAGTGCGGCAGGGGGCAATCAGCCCCAGCATTTT.